The 27 T cell receptor beta chains reported below all come from one sample, sequenced in a study of T cell repertoires in cytomegalovirus infection (dated by TCRdb to the late 2010s). The data were produced on an Illumina HiSeq 1500. TCRdb handled the public reads itself, with Q25 trimming in fastp and clone calling in MiXCR, and kept productive beta chains. Rows merge per CDR3 protein into single entries with the most common DNA and genes. In this sample the table shows approximately 71,000 distinct CDR3 sequences, approximately 20% of which occur a single time. In total, the top ten clones hold approximately 61% of the sample. What the treatment or condition label conveys for this sample: in vitro stimulation with specific CMV peptide epitopes to enrich CMV-specific T cells. No antigen has been assigned to these receptors. The material was CD8+ T cells from cultured PBMCs, obtained from culture after CMV antigen stimulation. These receptors were collected from a human donor in good health (CMV status not recorded). Some clones in this sample may be carry-over from other donors' samples.

This sequence joins TRBV11-2 and TRBJ1-2, with unresolved D. The CDR3 runs to 12 residues. The ends were cut back, 6 bases at V and 3 bases at J, with 8 bases in the middle. Germline V gene lookup returns CDR1 SGHAT and CDR2 FQNNGV. The CDR3 DNA is TGTGCCAGCAGGGGCGGGGACTATGGCTACACCTTC. Its protein is CASRGGDYGYTF.

The V gene is TRBV7-2, the J gene TRBJ1-5; TRBD1 is a possible D gene (6 bases). V was trimmed by 0 bases and J by 6 bases, leaving 9 bases between them. The CDR3 length is 14 residues. CDR1 SGHTA and CDR2 FQGNSA come from the germline V gene. CDR3 DNA: TGTGCCAGCAGCTTAGCGGACAGCGGTCAGCCCCAGCATTTT. It translates to CASSLADSGQPQHF.

The chain carries TRBV7-9 and TRBJ2-1; no clear D. Germline V gene sequence: CDR1 SEHNR, CDR2 FQNEAQ (reference sequence). The CDR3 has 14 amino acids. V was clipped by 4 bases and J by 4 bases, with 11 bases between them. CDR3 residues: CASSSPGRYNEQFF. CDR3 sequence (DNA): TGTGCCAGCAGCTCTCCCGGACGATACAATGAGCAGTTCTTC.

J is TRBJ2-7 and V is TRBV6-5; 9 bases match TRBD1. The V segment lost 6 bases and the J segment 6 bases; nucleotides outside the gene matches: 12. The CDR3 is 15 amino acids. Germline V lookup: CDR1 MNHEY, CDR2 SVGAGI. The CDR3 region has the DNA TGTGCCAGCAGATCTGGACAGGGGTATTTAGGCGAGCAGTACTTC. Translating it yields CASRSGQGYLGEQYF.

This clonotype has just a few counts. V gene TRBV3-1 combines with J gene TRBJ2-1; 10 bases fit TRBD2. The CDR3 has 21 residues. Germline V gives CDR1 LGHDT, CDR2 YNNKEL (reference sequence). V lost 0 bases to trimming and J lost 0 bases; unmatched junction nucleotides: 14. CDR3 protein: CASSQEILTSGDLSSYNEQFF. CDR3 nucleotide sequence: TGTGCCAGCAGCCAAGAGATTTTAACTAGCGGGGACCTTAGCTCCTACAATGAGCAGTTCTTC.

The chain carries TRBV7-6 and TRBJ1-6, with D possibly matching TRBD1 (6 bases). Trimming pared 4 bases from V and 7 bases from J, leaving 14 bases between. This CDR3 comprises 15 residues. Looked up from germline, CDR1 is SGHVS and CDR2 is FNYEAQ. DNA of the CDR3: TGTGCCAGCAGCTCAACCGGGACACTAAATTCACCCCTCCACTTT. Amino acids: CASSSTGTLNSPLHF.

This chain connects TRBV5-5 to TRBJ1-1; no clear D. V shed 4 bases and J shed 1 base, with 11 bases lying between them. The germline CDR1 and CDR2 sequences are SGHKS and YYEKEE (reference sequence). This CDR3 is built from 14 residues. CDR3 sequence reads: CASSRGRQNTEAFF. In DNA, the CDR3 is TGTGCCAGCAGCCGAGGACGGCAGAACACTGAAGCTTTCTTT.

The chain couples TRBV7-9 to TRBJ2-5; TRBD1 agrees at 8 bases. CDR1 is SEHNR and CDR2 is FQNEAQ in the germline V gene (reference sequence). V shed 3 bases, J shed 1 base, and the junction held 13 bases outside the gene matches. The CDR3 extends over 18 amino acids. The CDR3 sequence: CASSFPTGDRNAQETQYF. Written as DNA, the CDR3 is TGTGCCAGCAGCTTCCCGACAGGGGACCGTAATGCCCAAGAGACCCAGTACTTC.

The V and J genes are TRBV4-1 and TRBJ1-2; the match to TRBD1 covers 11 bases. CDR3 length: 16 residues. CDR1 MGHRA and CDR2 YSYEKL come from the germline V gene. After removal of 4 bases from V and 0 bases from J, the junction contained 4 bases not matched to a gene. CDR3 region: CASSLGQGETNYGYTF. The CDR3 DNA sequence: TGCGCCAGCAGCCTGGGACAGGGGGAAACTAACTATGGCTACACCTTC.

There are a few counts of this clonotype. The chain joins TRBV5-6 to TRBJ1-2; tentatively, D is TRBD1 (5 bases). Germline values: CDR1 SGHDT, CDR2 YYEEEE. The CDR3 sequence is 14 residues long. V lost 1 base, J lost 5 bases, and 12 bases lay in between. The CDR3 here is CASSLMGTVYGYTF. Written as DNA, the CDR3 is TGTGCCAGCAGCTTGATGGGGACGGTGTATGGCTACACCTTC.

This clonotype was picked up a small number of times. V and J are TRBV27 and TRBJ1-4; no reliable D call. CDR1 is MNHEY, CDR2 SMNVEV, per germline (reference sequence). The CDR3 spans 16 residues. V lost 5 bases to trimming and J lost 6 bases, with 19 bases between them. CDR3 nucleotide sequence: TGTGCCAGCAGTCTCTCTTACCACTTGCCGGATGAAAAACTGTTTTTT. This sequence encodes CASSLSYHLPDEKLFF.

This clonotype was seen a few times. This chain joins TRBV7-9 and TRBJ2-1; D is perhaps TRBD2 (5 bases). CDR1 is SEHNR, CDR2 FQNEAQ, per germline (reference sequence). The CDR3 sequence is 13 residues long. Trimming stripped 4 bases from V and 9 bases from J, with 13 bases between. The CDR3 is CASSSGILAEQFF. For the CDR3, the DNA is TGTGCCAGCAGCTCCGGGATATTAGCTGAGCAGTTCTTC. Filled out from reference TRBV7-9 and TRBJ2-1, the complete variable domain reads DTGVSQNPRHKITKRGQNVTFRCDPISEHNRLYWYRQTLGQGPEFLTYFQNEAQLEKSRLLSDRFSAERPKGSFSTLEIQRTEQGDSAMYLCASSSGILAEQFFGPGTRLTVL.

This clonotype has only a few counts. The chain is built from TRBV15 and TRBJ1-1; 9 positions match TRBD1. Trimming at V came to 3 bases and at J to 3 bases, leaving 5 bases not matched to a gene. CDR3 size: 15 residues. The germline gives CDR1 LNHNV, CDR2 YYDKDF (reference sequence). The CDR3 here is CATSRTGGTDTEAFF. DNA of the CDR3: TGTGCCACCAGCAGGACAGGGGGAACTGACACTGAAGCTTTCTTT.

V usage is TRBV4-3 and J usage is TRBJ1-1; unclear D gene. The V gene's germline CDR1 is LGHNA and CDR2 YSLEER. V lost 2 bases and J lost 4, with 14 bases in between. CDR3 length: 15 residues. This chain's CDR3 is CASSQRTMGLTEAFF. In nucleotides, the CDR3 is TGCGCCAGCAGCCAACGAACCATGGGTCTCACTGAAGCTTTCTTT.

This clonotype came up a few times. The J gene is TRBJ1-5, the V gene TRBV7-2; 8 bases align to TRBD1. The trim removed 1 base at V and 9 bases at J, leaving 5 bases unmatched. This CDR3 has 14 amino acids. CDR1 is SGHTA, CDR2 FQGNSA, per germline. The CDR3 spells CASSLGQGLGPQHF. DNA of the CDR3: TGTGCCAGCAGCTTAGGACAGGGGCTAGGGCCCCAGCATTTT.

The chain recombines TRBV12-3 or TRBV12-4 with TRBJ1-1; possibly TRBD1 for D (5 bases). The CDR3 has 13 residues. V was cut by 3 bases and J by 8 bases, with 13 bases left in between. CDR3 coding DNA: TGTGCCAGCAGTTTGGTGGGGCGACACGAAGCTTTCTTT. This translates into CASSLVGRHEAFF.

The chain employs TRBV7-6 and TRBJ2-1; D not certain. Germline V gene lookup returns CDR1 SGHVS and CDR2 FNYEAQ. CDR3 length equals 15 residues. V was shortened by 1 base and J by 6 bases, with 13 bases between the two germline ends. The CDR3, as DNA: TGTGCCAGCAGCTTAGAGTTAGGGATGAGCAATGAGCAGTTCTTC. Its translation: CASSLELGMSNEQFF.

The J gene is TRBJ2-1, the V gene TRBV7-6; D is possibly TRBD2 (6 bases). V shed 5 bases and J shed 7 bases, with 15 bases lying between them. The CDR3 consists of 14 residues. The germline CDR1 and CDR2 sequences are SGHVS and FNYEAQ. CDR3 nucleotide sequence: TGTGCCAGCAGCCTACATTTAGGGAGGAATGAGCAGTTCTTC. This encodes CASSLHLGRNEQFF.

This clonotype was seen a few times. The V call is TRBV6-2 or TRBV6-3, the J call TRBJ2-2; the D is unclear. This CDR3 spans 14 amino acids. Germline V lookup: CDR1 MNHEY, CDR2 SVGEGT. Trimming stripped 6 bases from V and 4 bases from J, with 12 bases between. The CDR3 DNA reads TGTGCCAGCAGCCCCCTGGAGACCACCGGGGAGCTGTTTTTT. As protein: CASSPLETTGELFF.

J is TRBJ1-1 and V is TRBV11-2, with D perhaps matching TRBD1 (5 bases). Trimming removed 8 bases from V and 5 bases from J, with 12 bases in between. This CDR3 is 12 amino acids long. CDR1 is SGHAT and CDR2 is FQNNGV in the germline V gene. CDR3 sequence (DNA): TGTGCCAGCGGGACTTATCGGACTGAAGCTTTCTTT. It yields the protein CASGTYRTEAFF.

This clonotype has a handful of counts. CDR3 protein: CASSLYGQPYGYTF. The DNA of the CDR3 is TGTGCCAGCAGTCTATACGGACAGCCTTATGGCTACACCTTC. The chain has TRBV2 and TRBJ1-2; possible D gene TRBD1, 6 bases. This CDR3 has 14 residues. Per germline, CDR1 SNHLY and CDR2 FYNNEI. V lost 5 bases to trimming and J lost 5 bases, with 15 bases between them.

The V call is TRBV12-3 or TRBV12-4, the J call TRBJ1-6; D remains ambiguous. The V gene lost 1 base and the J gene lost 18 bases, with 10 bases spanning the gap. The CDR3 runs to 11 residues. This CDR3 reads CASSLGPSHHF. The CDR3 region has the DNA TGTGCCAGCAGTTTAGGCCCCTCGCACCACTTT.

This clonotype was seen a few times. DNA for the CDR3: TGTGCCAGCAGTACCCTTCGGACCGCGGATGCCTACAATGAGCAGTTCTTC. Translation: CASSTLRTADAYNEQFF. The V and J genes are TRBV28 and TRBJ2-1, with D unresolved. This CDR3 comprises 17 residues. Looked up from germline, CDR1 is MDHEN and CDR2 is SYDVKM. Deletions cut 5 bases from V and 2 bases from J, with 19 bases between. Full variable domain (remainder filled in from reference TRBV28 and TRBJ2-1): DVKVTQSSRYLVKRTGEKVFLECVQDMDHENMFWYRQDPGLGLRLIYFSYDVKMKEKGDIPEGYSVSREKKERFSLILESASTNQTSMYLCASSTLRTADAYNEQFFGPGTRLTVL.

This clonotype appeared a few times. The CDR3 DNA is TGTGCCAGCAGCCATTTCACGGCAGGCTACAATGAGCAGTTCTTC. Protein sequence: CASSHFTAGYNEQFF. V and J are TRBV7-8 and TRBJ2-1; D ambiguous. Per germline, CDR1 SGHVS and CDR2 FQNEAQ. Between the trimmed V and J ends, which lost 5 bases and 3 bases, there was a span of 14 bases. The CDR3 is 15 residues long.

This clonotype was counted ten times or more. The chain uses TRBV19 and TRBJ2-1; 8 bases are a match to TRBD1. CDR3 length equals 16 residues. Germline lookup yields CDR1 LNHDA and CDR2 SQIVND (reference sequence). Trimming removed 5 bases from V and 4 bases from J; junction bases left unmatched: 10. The CDR3 protein is CASSDLPGQVYNEQFF. The CDR3 nucleotides read TGTGCCAGTAGTGACCTCCCGGGACAGGTTTACAATGAGCAGTTCTTC.

The chain carries TRBV5-4 and TRBJ1-1, with a possible D match to TRBD1 (5 bases). This CDR3 is 13 amino acids long. CDR1 is SGHNT, CDR2 YYREEE, per germline (reference sequence). The germline V and J ends were trimmed by 0 bases and 6 bases, with 9 bases remaining between them. The CDR3 reads CASSLVGDPEAFF. The CDR3 bases are TGTGCCAGCAGCTTGGTTGGGGACCCTGAAGCTTTCTTT.

The V and J genes are TRBV7-8 and TRBJ2-7; D possibly corresponds to TRBD2 (5 bases). CDR1 and CDR2 from the germline V gene are SGHVS and FQNEAQ. Trimming pared 1 base from V and 1 base from J, leaving 11 bases between. This CDR3 contains 15 residues. CDR3 residues: CASSLVWTGSYEQYF. CDR3 coding DNA: TGTGCCAGCAGCTTAGTTTGGACGGGATCCTACGAGCAGTACTTC.